This T cell receptor beta chain was captured in a study of vaccination and CD4 T cells after COVID-19. For the study at large: In culture, cells were exposed to overlapping spike peptides from SARS-CoV-2, HCoV-NL63, HCoV-OC43 and HCoV-229E.

Sequencing of DNA taken from cultured CD4+ T cells relied on the Oncomine TCR Beta short-read assay. Investigators obtained genomic DNA by extraction from cultured CD4+ T cells. TCRdb used MiXCR to reprocess the PCR reads, holding one entry per CDR3 protein. The sample holds about 19,000 distinct CDR3 sequences, more than 70% seen once. The treatment was: approximately nine-day PBMC culture with coronavirus spike peptide pools or control peptides (ViraFEST assay). In regard to this clonotype: The target antigen is unknown.

The sequence was obtained from a human donor who received a COVID-19 vaccine. The material sequenced was CD4+ T cells from blood, cultured in vitro, taken after SARS-CoV-2 vaccination.

The chain's CDR3 is CAWSVLVGFGYTF. DNA of the CDR3: TGTGCCTGGAGTGTATTAGTAGGGTTTGGCTACACCTTC. The chain is built from TRBV30 and TRBJ1-2; D gene unclear. Looked up from germline, CDR1 is GTSNPN and CDR2 is SVGIG (reference sequence). The CDR3 covers 13 residues. V shed 0 bases and J shed 7 bases, with 12 bases lying between them.